These 17 T cell receptor beta chains were all obtained from the same sample, sequenced in a study of graft-versus-host responses after intestinal transplantation. Measured with immunoSEQ multiplex PCR; TCRdb has only the in-frame clones, and not every one. The data show about 70,000 clones, with over 75% seen just once and 0.35% to 0.45% held by the top ten. These TCRs' antigens remain unknown. Source: unstimulated CD4+ T cells sorted from spleen or lymph node cells, taken before transplant. Every receptor here comes from a human donor who was the organ donor for an intestinal transplant.

This chain uses TRBV7-6 with TRBJ2-2; D is uncertain. The V gene lost 5 bases and the J gene lost 2 bases, with 12 bases spanning the gap. In germline, CDR1 is SGHVS, CDR2 FNYEAQ. This CDR3 comprises 15 residues. The CDR3 region has the DNA TGTGCCAGCAGCCCTACCTCGCAAAACACCGGGGAGCTGTTTTTT. Translated: CASSPTSQNTGELFF.

The V call is TRBV9, the J call TRBJ1-3; no firm D call. The CDR3 runs 15 residues. In germline, CDR1 is SGDLS, CDR2 YYNGEE. V was cut by 1 base and J by 4 bases, with 12 bases left in between. The CDR3 bases are TGTGCCAGCAGCGTATTTGAGGGTCGGGGAAACACCATATATTTT. Its translation: CASSVFEGRGNTIYF.

This clone was detected a few times. The V call is TRBV25-1, the J call TRBJ2-5; TRBD1 is a possible D gene (5 bases). Germline assignment: CDR1 MGHDK and CDR2 SYGVNS. V was cut by 4 bases and J by 5 bases, with 5 bases left in between. The CDR3 totals 11 residues. CDR3 protein: CASSGGETQYF. CDR3 nucleotide sequence: TGTGCCAGCAGTGGGGGCGAGACCCAGTACTTC.

This clone has a handful of counts. J is TRBJ1-3 and V is TRBV28; D is uncertain. CDR3 length: 15 amino acids. The V and J ends lost 7 bases and 2 bases respectively, with 15 bases between them. Germline CDR1 and CDR2: MDHEN and SYDVKM. This CDR3 is CASTLKDGPGNTIYF. The DNA of the CDR3 is TGTGCCAGCACCCTCAAAGATGGGCCTGGAAACACCATATATTTT.

The chain combines TRBV5-1 with TRBJ1-2; weak D call: TRBD1 (6 bases). This CDR3 contains 13 residues. CDR1 and CDR2 (germline): SGHRS, YFSETQ. Trimming shortened V by 4 bases and J by 4 bases, and 11 bases separated the two germline ends. The CDR3: CASSRTVGYGYTF. In DNA, the CDR3 is TGCGCCAGCAGCAGGACAGTAGGCTATGGCTACACCTTC.

This chain uses TRBV11-1 with TRBJ1-5; D remains unclear. The germline V gene has CDR1 SGHAT and CDR2 FQDESV (reference sequence). V dropped 2 bases and J dropped 5 bases, with 7 bases sitting between them. The CDR3 runs 13 residues. This CDR3 is CASSLTADQPQHF. CDR3 nucleotide sequence: TGTGCCAGCAGCTTAACAGCTGATCAGCCCCAGCATTTT.

The chain combines TRBV15 with TRBJ1-1, with D unclear. Trimming took 0 bases from V and 4 from J, leaving 9 bases between them. The CDR3 covers 14 residues. In germline, CDR1 is LNHNV, CDR2 YYDKDF (reference sequence). CDR3 in DNA: TGTGCCACCAGCAGAGACTCCGCGGGCACTGAAGCTTTCTTT. This sequence encodes CATSRDSAGTEAFF.

This rearrangement joins TRBV6-6 to TRBJ2-7, with 10 bases lining up with TRBD1. Germline values: CDR1 MNHNY, CDR2 SVGAGI (reference sequence). The CDR3 covers 13 residues. V was clipped by 4 bases and J by 9 bases; unmatched bases: 6. The CDR3 sequence is CASSSPDRGLQYV. The CDR3 nucleotides are TGTGCCAGCAGTTCTCCGGACAGGGGGTTGCAGTACGTC.

The rearrangement joins TRBV6-5 to TRBJ2-3, with D perhaps matching TRBD1 (6 bases). This CDR3 has 15 amino acids. Germline values: CDR1 MNHEY, CDR2 SVGAGI. Trimming removed 2 bases at V and 5 bases at J, with 14 bases between. The CDR3 loop reads CASSYGGRGGDTQYF. Here the CDR3 DNA reads TGTGCCAGCAGTTACGGGGGCCGGGGTGGAGATACGCAGTATTTT.

The chain combines TRBV5-1 with TRBJ2-2; possible D gene TRBD1, 6 bases. Looked up from germline, CDR1 is SGHRS and CDR2 is YFSETQ. The V and J ends lost 4 bases and 2 bases respectively, with 15 bases between them. This CDR3 comprises 16 residues. CDR3 nucleotides: TGCGCCAGCAGCGTCCTAGGCAGGGGAAACACCGGGGAGCTGTTTTTT. Translation: CASSVLGRGNTGELFF.

This chain uses TRBV27 with TRBJ2-3, with 13 bases aligning to TRBD2. Trimming cost V 3 bases and J 7 bases; bases outside gene matches: 10. The CDR3 spans 17 residues. Looked up from germline, CDR1 is MNHEY and CDR2 is SMNVEV (reference sequence). The CDR3 region has the DNA TGTGCCAGCAGTTTCTCCGGACTAGCGGGGGCCTTTTATACGCAGTATTTT. It yields the protein CASSFSGLAGAFYTQYF.

The genes are TRBV15 and TRBJ1-2; D remains ambiguous. Germline-derived CDR1 and CDR2 are LNHNV and YYDKDF (reference sequence). This CDR3 spans 14 amino acids. The V gene lost 0 bases and the J gene lost 6 bases, with 11 bases spanning the gap. The CDR3 DNA reads TGTGCCACCAGCAGAGAATACCGCGGAGATGGCTACACCTTC. Its translation: CATSREYRGDGYTF.

This chain uses TRBV28 with TRBJ1-2, with D perhaps TRBD1 (5 bases). The CDR3 has 14 amino acids. V lost 6 bases to trimming and J lost 0 bases, with 11 bases between them. Looked up from germline, CDR1 is MDHEN and CDR2 is SYDVKM. The DNA of the CDR3 is TGTGCCAGCAGGGCCAGGGTTACTAACTATGGCTACACCTTC. Translating gives CASRARVTNYGYTF.

The chain joins TRBV29-1 to TRBJ1-2; no clear D gene. Germline CDR1 and CDR2: SQVTM and ANQGSEA. This CDR3 is 12 amino acids long. V was cut by 4 bases and J by 4 bases, with 10 bases left in between. The CDR3 loop reads CSVVHGAYGYTF. DNA for the CDR3: TGCAGCGTTGTGCACGGAGCCTATGGCTACACCTTC.

This clone showed up just once. The V gene is TRBV14, the J gene TRBJ2-7; D possibly corresponds to TRBD1 (8 bases). CDR1 and CDR2 (germline): SGHDN, FVKESK. Trimming stripped 3 bases from V and 6 bases from J, with 15 bases between. The CDR3 is made up of 14 amino acids. In nucleotides, the CDR3 is TGTGCCAGCAGCCATATGGACAGGGAGGGCGAGCAGTACGTC. Protein: CASSHMDREGEQYV.

The V gene is TRBV30, the J gene TRBJ2-3; 15 nucleotides match TRBD2. The CDR3 has 16 amino acids. The germline V gene has CDR1 GTSNPN and CDR2 SVGIG (reference sequence). Trimming took 5 bases from V and 9 from J; bases not matched to a gene: 12. The chain's CDR3 is CAWAPGLAGGPSTQYF. The CDR3 nucleotides read TGTGCCTGGGCCCCGGGACTAGCGGGGGGCCCCAGCACGCAGTATTTT.

This clone was seen once. The rearrangement joins TRBV4-1 to TRBJ1-1; a weak D match, TRBD1 (5 bases). V lost 0 bases to trimming and J lost 4 bases, with 9 bases between them. CDR3 length: 14 amino acids. CDR1 and CDR2 (germline): MGHRA, YSYEKL. The CDR3 bases are TGCGCCAGCAGCCAAGATGGGGGGACCACTGAAGCTTTCTTT. Its protein is CASSQDGGTTEAFF.